This T cell receptor (beta chain) is drawn from a study of neoadjuvant anti-PD-1 for oral cavity cancer. Points on this clone: Its cognate antigen is unknown.

Stage II-IVA oral cavity squamous cell carcinoma was new and untreated by systemic or radiation therapy. The patients had HPV-negative, locally advanced oral cavity squamous cell carcinoma. Libraries were prepared by immunoSEQ multiplex PCR; TCRdb keeps only in-frame clonotypes and omits some of them. The table includes tens of thousands of clones, about 83% detected once. Study-wide results and caveats: Treg/Th17 ratio rose with pretreatment blood and fell with post-treatment tumor TCRbeta clonality.

CDR3 length: 16 residues. V was clipped by 1 base and J by 2 bases, with 14 bases between them. Germline V gives CDR1 SEHNR, CDR2 FQNEAQ (reference sequence). This specimen was PBMCs, taken before nivolumab (anti-PD-1) treatment. The source of this sequence is a person between 40 and 79 years old with oral cavity squamous cell carcinoma. The chain joins TRBV7-9 to TRBJ2-5, with a weak D call TRBD1 (6 bases). This CDR3 reads CASSLDPLTGQETQYF. The CDR3 DNA reads TGTGCCAGCAGCTTAGACCCTTTAACAGGGCAAGAGACCCAGTACTTC.